The entry below gives a single T cell receptor beta chain sequence along with its context. Its antigen is currently unknown. The data were obtained in a study of cytomegalovirus exposure and HLA in healthy donors. Study findings and constraints: In a later analysis, TCR association rates varied by HLA locus: DRB1 most, HLA-C fewest.

The PCR employed 60 Vbeta primers together with 13 Jbeta primers. In the authors' methods: In a later analysis, about 11 million of tens of millions of unique beta chains occurred in at least two donors. Assay: immunoSEQ multiplex PCR; the TCRdb copy retains only in-frame clones and omits some. That table is the source of V, J and clone size, and D and trimming were worked out from the DNA. The profile shows about 140,000 clones, nearly 90% of them singletons. The source of this sequence is a woman in her thirties or forties in good health and CMV-seronegative. The sequencing input was PBMCs.

CDR3 nucleotide sequence: TGTGCCAGCAGCTTAGTCAGGCTAGCGGGGTACAATGAGCAGTTCTTC. Amino acid sequence: CASSLVRLAGYNEQFF. The rearrangement uses TRBV7-2 and TRBJ2-1; 9 bases agree with TRBD2. J lost 4 bases, V lost 1 base, and 5 bases had no gene match. Germline CDR1 is SGHTA and CDR2 is FQGNSA. This CDR3 is 16 amino acids long.